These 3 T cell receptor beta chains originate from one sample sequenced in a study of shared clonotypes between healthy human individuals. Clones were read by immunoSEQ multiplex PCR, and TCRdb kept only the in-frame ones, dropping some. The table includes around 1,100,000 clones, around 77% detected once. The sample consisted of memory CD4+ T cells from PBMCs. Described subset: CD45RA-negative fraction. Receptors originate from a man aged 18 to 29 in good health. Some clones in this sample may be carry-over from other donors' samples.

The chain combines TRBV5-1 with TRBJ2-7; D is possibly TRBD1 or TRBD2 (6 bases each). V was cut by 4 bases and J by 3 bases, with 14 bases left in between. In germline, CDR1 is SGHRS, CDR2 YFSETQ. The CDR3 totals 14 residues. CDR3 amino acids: CASSLRGDFYEQYF. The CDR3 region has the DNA TGCGCCAGCAGCCTTAGGGGGGATTTCTACGAGCAGTACTTC.

The CDR3 bases are TGCGCCAGCAGTTCCCCGGGAACTAGCGCCTACGAGCAGTACTTC. Protein sequence: CASSSPGTSAYEQYF. V and J are TRBV4-1 and TRBJ2-7; 7 bases map to TRBD2. The length of the CDR3 is 15 residues. Germline lookup yields CDR1 MGHRA and CDR2 YSYEKL. V lost 6 bases to trimming and J lost 2 bases; unmatched junction nucleotides: 10.

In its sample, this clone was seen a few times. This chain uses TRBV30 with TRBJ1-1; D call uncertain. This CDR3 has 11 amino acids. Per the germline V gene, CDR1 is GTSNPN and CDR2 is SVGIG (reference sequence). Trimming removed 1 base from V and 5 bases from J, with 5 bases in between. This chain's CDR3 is CAWSDQTEAFF. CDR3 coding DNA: TGTGCCTGGAGTGATCAAACTGAAGCTTTCTTT.